The 28 T cell receptor beta chains below come from one sample, sequenced in a study of T cell changes during pregnancy in multiple sclerosis. Using immunoSEQ multiplex PCR, the repertoire was profiled, and TCRdb retains in-frame clones only, with some absent. The table has over 100,000 clones, about 90% seen once; the top ten hold approximately 1.5%. Sequenced here: peripheral blood, sampled in the third trimester of pregnancy. Every receptor here comes from a female donor with multiple sclerosis, enrolled in a pregnancy study.

The V and J genes are TRBV5-8 and TRBJ2-3; TRBD2 matches at 9 bases. The CDR3 has 13 residues. J gave up 4 bases and V 8 bases, and 5 bases lay outside the gene matches. Germline V gene sequence: CDR1 SGHTS, CDR2 YDEGEE. The DNA of the CDR3 is TGTGCCAGTAGAGCGGGAGGCGCAGATACGCAGTATTTT. Residues: CASRAGGADTQYF. Complete variable domain (other parts from reference TRBV5-8 and TRBJ2-3): EAGVTQSPTHLIKTRGQQATLRCSPISGHTSVYWYQQALGLGLQFLLWYDEGEERNRGNFPPRFSGRQFPNYSSELNVNALELEDSALYLCASRAGGADTQYFGPGTRLTVL.

The chain joins TRBV9 to TRBJ1-1; 9 bases are a match to TRBD1. V gave up 4 bases and J gave up 0 bases; unmatched junction bases: 7. CDR1 SGDLS and CDR2 YYNGEE come from the germline V gene. The CDR3 extends over 16 amino acids. The CDR3 reads CASSPRQGGMNTEAFF. The DNA of the CDR3 is TGTGCCAGCAGCCCCAGACAGGGGGGGATGAACACTGAAGCTTTCTTT.

The chain employs TRBV29-1 and TRBJ2-1; TRBD2 matches at 11 bases. Germline CDR1 and CDR2: SQVTM and ANQGSEA. The CDR3 has 16 amino acids. J lost 0 bases, V lost 3 bases, and 4 bases had no gene match. CDR3 nucleotides: TGCAGCGTTGAGCCCGGGACTAGCGGCTCCTACAATGAGCAGTTCTTC. The encoded protein is CSVEPGTSGSYNEQFF.

This chain connects TRBV2 to TRBJ1-5, with unresolved D. The V end lost 6 bases, the J end lost 6 bases, and 9 bases lay between the germline ends. The CDR3 loop spans 12 amino acids. CDR1 and CDR2 (germline): SNHLY, FYNNEI. DNA of the CDR3: TGTGCCAGCAGCGCATTGGCTCAGCCCCAGCATTTT. This codes for CASSALAQPQHF.

A single count supports this clone. V gene TRBV7-9 combines with J gene TRBJ1-5; the D gene is possibly TRBD1 (5 bases). The germline V gene has CDR1 SEHNR and CDR2 FQNEAQ (reference sequence). The CDR3 length is 13 residues. The V gene lost 3 bases and the J gene lost 4 bases, with 7 bases spanning the gap. The CDR3 region is CASSLDTNQPQHF. The CDR3 nucleotides are TGTGCCAGCAGCTTGGACACGAATCAGCCCCAGCATTTT.

V gene TRBV27 combines with J gene TRBJ2-2; TRBD1 agrees at 7 bases. The CDR3 sequence is 13 residues long. After removal of 6 bases from V and 6 bases from J, the junction contained 4 bases not matched to a gene. The germline CDR1 and CDR2 sequences are MNHEY and SMNVEV (reference sequence). This chain's CDR3 is CASRRQGSGELFF. The CDR3 coding sequence is TGTGCCAGCAGACGACAGGGATCCGGGGAGCTGTTTTTT.

The V gene is TRBV27, the J gene TRBJ2-7, with 9 positions matching TRBD2. The CDR3 has 15 amino acids. Germline values: CDR1 MNHEY, CDR2 SMNVEV (reference sequence). Losses at the gene ends were 5 bases for V and 5 bases for J; bases not matched to a gene: 10. The CDR3 region has the DNA TGTGCCAGCAGTCTAGGTAGCGGGAGTCCCCACGAGCAGTACTTC. Translation gives CASSLGSGSPHEQYF.

The rearrangement uses TRBV5-6 and TRBJ2-7; D may be TRBD2 (6 bases). Deletions cut 5 bases from V and 9 bases from J, with 24 bases between. Germline V gene sequence: CDR1 SGHDT, CDR2 YYEEEE. The CDR3 is 15 amino acids. The CDR3 loop reads CASRPGGGRRGGQYF. CDR3 in DNA: TGTGCCAGCAGGCCCGGCGGCGGGCGGAGGGGTGGGCAGTACTTC.

The chain links TRBV11-2 to TRBJ2-7; D gene unclear. Trimming took off 3 bases at V and 3 bases at J, with 9 bases between the two ends. This CDR3 contains 13 residues. Looked up from germline, CDR1 is SGHAT and CDR2 is FQNNGV. The CDR3 protein is CASSLRQNYEQYF. The CDR3 nucleotides are TGTGCCAGCAGCTTGAGGCAGAACTACGAGCAGTACTTC.

The genes are TRBV6-1 and TRBJ1-5, with 7 bases that match TRBD1. V dropped 8 bases and J dropped 4; count of bases not matched to a gene: 2. Germline assignment: CDR1 MNHNS and CDR2 SASEGT. The CDR3 has 12 amino acids. The CDR3 region has the DNA TGTGCCAGCGAACAGGGGAATCAGCCCCAGCATTTT. It codes for CASEQGNQPQHF.

The chain recombines TRBV4-1 with TRBJ2-7; D might be TRBD1 (6 bases). Between the trimmed V and J ends, which lost 4 bases and 1 base, there was a span of 20 bases. The CDR3 runs 17 residues. Germline V gene data show CDR1 as MGHRA and CDR2 as YSYEKL. The CDR3 is CASSRHQQIQGSYEQYF. The DNA of the CDR3 is TGCGCCAGCAGCCGGCACCAACAGATACAGGGATCCTACGAGCAGTACTTC.

The chain couples TRBV2 to TRBJ2-1; D gene ambiguous. This CDR3 is built from 11 residues. Trimming pared 5 bases from V and 10 bases from J, leaving 9 bases between. Germline CDR1 reads SNHLY; CDR2 reads FYNNEI. CDR3: CASSRHPEQFF. The CDR3, as DNA: TGTGCCAGCAGTCGACATCCAGAGCAGTTCTTC. Complete variable domain (other parts from reference TRBV2 and TRBJ2-1): EPEVTQTPSHQVTQMGQEVILRCVPISNHLYFYWYRQILGQKVEFLVSFYNNEISEKSEIFDDQFSVERPDGSNFTLKIRSTKLEDSAMYFCASSRHPEQFFGPGTRLTVL.

This clone was detected only once. The gene calls are TRBV5-4 and TRBJ2-1, with 7 bases aligning to TRBD2. The CDR3 is 13 amino acids. Germline lookup yields CDR1 SGHNT and CDR2 YYREEE (reference sequence). With 3 bases clipped from V and 9 bases from J, the junction kept 6 bases outside the gene matches. CDR3 DNA: TGTGCCAGCAGCTGGGGGGGTTTTGCTGAGCAGTTCTTC. This encodes CASSWGGFAEQFF.

This clone appeared a few times. The CDR3 DNA sequence: TGTGCCAGCAGCCCCGCAGGGCCTCGGGACGAGCAGTACTTC. Translation gives CASSPAGPRDEQYF. The V and J genes are TRBV27 and TRBJ2-7, with D tentatively TRBD1 (5 bases). The CDR3 has 14 residues. Between the trimmed V and J ends, which lost 6 bases and 5 bases, there was a span of 17 bases. Germline V gene sequence: CDR1 MNHEY, CDR2 SMNVEV (reference sequence).

The rearrangement joins TRBV9 to TRBJ2-3; 9 nucleotides match TRBD1. Unmatched junction bases numbered 7, after V lost 3 bases and J lost 5 bases. The V gene's germline CDR1 is SGDLS and CDR2 YYNGEE. CDR3 size: 15 residues. DNA for the CDR3: TGTGCCAGCAGCGACTCACAGGGGGCGGTAGATACGCAGTATTTT. As protein: CASSDSQGAVDTQYF.

The CDR3: CASADRSSGNTIYF. CDR3 sequence (DNA): TGTGCCAGTGCGGACAGAAGCTCTGGAAACACCATATATTTT. The chain couples TRBV19 to TRBJ1-3, with D possibly being TRBD1 (6 bases). V was cut by 8 bases and J by 0 bases, with 11 bases left in between. Germline-derived CDR1 and CDR2 are LNHDA and SQIVND (reference sequence). CDR3 length: 14 amino acids.

The J gene is TRBJ1-6, the V gene TRBV30, with a possible D match to TRBD1 (6 bases). Per germline, CDR1 GTSNPN and CDR2 SVGIG (reference sequence). The CDR3 has 13 residues. With 5 bases removed from V and 8 bases from J, the gap between germline ends came to 13 bases. Here the CDR3 DNA reads TGTGCCTGGGAACAGGGTTCAGATTCACCCCTCCACTTT. It translates to CAWEQGSDSPLHF.

The chain joins TRBV10-3 to TRBJ1-2, with 10 bases identical to TRBD1. Germline lookup yields CDR1 ENHRY and CDR2 SYGVKD. The V and J ends lost 5 bases and 6 bases, in that order; junction bases with no gene match: 12. The CDR3 spans 16 residues. CDR3 loop: CAISPTGQGLENGYTF. In nucleotides, the CDR3 is TGTGCCATCAGTCCGACGGGACAGGGGCTGGAAAATGGCTACACCTTC.

The rearrangement links TRBV19 to TRBJ1-5; 7 positions agree with TRBD1. The CDR3 length is 14 residues. CDR1 LNHDA and CDR2 SQIVND come from the germline V gene (reference sequence). Trimming removed 7 bases from V and 6 bases from J; junction bases left unmatched: 9. CDR3 protein: CASTPSPGGQPQHF. Here the CDR3 DNA reads TGTGCCAGTACCCCATCCCCAGGGGGTCAGCCCCAGCATTTT.

The V and J genes are TRBV28 and TRBJ1-2, with no clear D. The germline V and J ends were trimmed by 2 bases and 2 bases, with 6 bases remaining between them. The CDR3 length is 13 residues. Germline assignment: CDR1 MDHEN and CDR2 SYDVKM. CDR3 nucleotides: TGTGCCAGCAGTTTAGTCAGAAACTATGGCTACACCTTC. Amino acid sequence: CASSLVRNYGYTF.

The chain combines TRBV2 with TRBJ2-7; 8 bases match TRBD1. The J segment lost 6 bases and the V segment lost 9 bases, leaving 10 bases of the junction unmatched. Germline CDR1 reads SNHLY; CDR2 reads FYNNEI. The CDR3 sequence is 13 residues long. The CDR3 DNA reads as TGTGCCAGTCGTACAGGGGGGTGGGGCGAGCAGTACTTC. Residues: CASRTGGWGEQYF.

The chain joins TRBV7-6 to TRBJ2-7, with D perhaps matching TRBD1 (6 bases). The germline V and J ends were trimmed by 7 bases and 4 bases, with 20 bases remaining between them. Looked up from germline, CDR1 is SGHVS and CDR2 is FNYEAQ. The CDR3 runs 15 residues. The CDR3: CASTRRQGSGYEQYF. The CDR3 nucleotides are TGTGCCAGCACCCGCCGGCAGGGGAGTGGGTACGAGCAGTACTTC. Combining the CDR3 with reference TRBV7-6 and TRBJ2-7 gives the whole variable domain GAGVSQSPRYKVTKRGQDVALRCDPISGHVSLYWYRQALGQGPEFLTYFNYEAQQDKSGLPNDRFSAERPEGSISTLTIQRTEQRDSAMYRCASTRRQGSGYEQYFGPGTRLTVT.

This chain connects TRBV7-2 to TRBJ1-2; 11 bases are a match to TRBD1. The CDR3 consists of 15 residues. Germline CDR1 SGHTA, CDR2 FQGNSA. V was clipped by 1 base and J by 7 bases; unmatched bases: 5. CDR3 amino acids: CASSLGTGGVAGYTF. DNA of the CDR3: TGTGCCAGCAGCTTAGGGACAGGGGGCGTAGCTGGCTACACCTTC.

The chain employs TRBV15 and TRBJ2-7, with 8 bases that match TRBD2. CDR1 LNHNV and CDR2 YYDKDF come from the germline V gene (reference sequence). The length of the CDR3 is 16 residues. After removal of 4 bases from V and 3 bases from J, the junction contained 11 bases not matched to a gene. CDR3 sequence: CATSTSWASGYYEQYF. CDR3 nucleotides: TGTGCCACCAGCACCAGCTGGGCTAGCGGGTACTACGAGCAGTACTTC.

V usage is TRBV23-1 and J usage is TRBJ1-2; the D gene is possibly TRBD1 (6 bases). TRBV23-1 is filed as an ORF, its function uncertain. There are 16 residues in the CDR3. V lost 2 bases, J lost 3 bases, and 16 bases lay in between. The CDR3, as DNA: TGCGCCAGCAGTCAAAAGGTGTACAGGGAAGACTATGGCTACACCTTC. This sequence encodes CASSQKVYREDYGYTF.

This sequence joins TRBV6-1 and TRBJ2-7, with D tentatively TRBD2 (5 bases). CDR1 MNHNS and CDR2 SASEGT come from the germline V gene. The ends were cut back, 4 bases at V and 5 bases at J, with 21 bases in the middle. The CDR3 covers 16 residues. In DNA form, the CDR3 reads TGTGCCAGCAGTGGACGGGTCGGGGTTTATGTCAACGAGCAGTACTTC. This sequence encodes CASSGRVGVYVNEQYF.

The gene calls are TRBV28 and TRBJ1-2; D remains ambiguous. This CDR3 is 13 amino acids long. Looked up from germline, CDR1 is MDHEN and CDR2 is SYDVKM. The V end was cut by 5 bases, the J end by 4 bases, with 11 bases between. The CDR3 DNA sequence: TGTGCCAGCAGTGTCACGGGAATCTATGGCTACACCTTC. Translated, it gives CASSVTGIYGYTF.

CDR3 residues: CAWREWDRANTGELFF. DNA of the CDR3: TGTGCCTGGAGAGAATGGGACAGGGCGAACACCGGGGAGCTGTTTTTT. The chain combines TRBV30 with TRBJ2-2; TRBD1 aligns across 9 bases. Germline trimming cut 3 bases from V and 0 bases from J; bases unmatched to any gene: 5. Germline V CDR1 and CDR2: GTSNPN, SVGIG (reference sequence). The CDR3 loop spans 16 amino acids.